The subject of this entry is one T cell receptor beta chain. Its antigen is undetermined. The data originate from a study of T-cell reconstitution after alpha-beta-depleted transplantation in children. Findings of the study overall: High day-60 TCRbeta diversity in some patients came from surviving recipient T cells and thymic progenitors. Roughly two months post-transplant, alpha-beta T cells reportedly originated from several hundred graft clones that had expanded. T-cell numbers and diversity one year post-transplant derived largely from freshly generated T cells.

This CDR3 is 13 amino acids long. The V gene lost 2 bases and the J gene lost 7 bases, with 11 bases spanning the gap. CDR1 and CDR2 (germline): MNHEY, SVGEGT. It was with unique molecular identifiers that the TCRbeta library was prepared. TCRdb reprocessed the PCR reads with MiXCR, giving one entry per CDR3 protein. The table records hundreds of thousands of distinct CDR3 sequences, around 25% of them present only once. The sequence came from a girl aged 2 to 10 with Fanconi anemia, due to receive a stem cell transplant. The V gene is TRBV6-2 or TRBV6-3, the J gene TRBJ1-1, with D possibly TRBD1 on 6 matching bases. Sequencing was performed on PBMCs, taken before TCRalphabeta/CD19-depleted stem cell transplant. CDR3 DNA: TGTGCCAGCAGTTACAATGGACAGAGTGAAGCTTTCTTT. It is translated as CASSYNGQSEAFF.